Sequencing of this T cell receptor (beta chain) was carried out in a study of persistence of HIV-infected CD4 T cells. Comments on this clone: Its specificity is not known.

Anti-CD3/anti-CD28 beads served as a nonspecific positive control stimulus. Sorting selected CD4+ T cells upregulating both CD40 ligand and CD69. The libraries were made with immunoSEQ version 4 in survey mode. Method: immunoSEQ multiplex PCR; TCRdb's copy keeps in-frame clones and lacks some. The profile shows 40,000 or so clones, about 87% of them singletons. The receptor was derived from an adult woman with HIV who was CMV-seropositive. The source material was CD4+ T cells sorted from PBMCs after roughly 17-hour stimulation, sampled from a patient who received antiretroviral therapy.

The CDR3 protein is CASSLAYRGQEQYF. The CDR3 DNA reads TGCGCCAGCAGCTTAGCCTACAGGGGGCAGGAGCAGTACTTC. This sequence joins TRBV5-1 and TRBJ2-7; 9 nucleotides agree with TRBD1. The V segment lost 2 bases and the J segment 7 bases; nucleotides outside the gene matches: 7. The CDR3 is 14 amino acids. Germline values: CDR1 SGHRS, CDR2 YFSETQ.